This T cell receptor beta chain was documented in a study of blood T cell repertoires in COVID-19. Study-wide background: Acute-phase and convalescent COVID-19 samples originated in the United States, Italy and Spain. The cDNA or gDNA used as material had been derived from T cells, B-cell-depleted T cells, or PBMCs.

This clone was seen a few times. In assigning cohorts, the study relied on participant-reported clinical history. Clones were sequenced by immunoSEQ multiplex PCR, and TCRdb holds only the in-frame ones, with some missing. Found here are under 200,000 clones, about 83% of them singletons; the top ten hold 5% to 7%. The TCR originated in a man aged 40-49 years with acute COVID-19. The material sequenced was PBMCs or T cells enriched from blood (not recorded which).

CDR3 sequence: CSAGQALMGETQYF. The CDR3 DNA follows: TGCAGCGCAGGACAGGCTTTGATGGGAGAGACCCAGTACTTC. The V gene is TRBV29-1, the J gene TRBJ2-5, with 7 bases aligning to TRBD1. The V gene end was trimmed by 7 bases and the J gene end by 4 bases; junction bases not matched to a gene: 12. This CDR3 has 14 residues. Germline assignment: CDR1 SQVTM and CDR2 ANQGSEA.